The 31 T cell receptor beta chains below were found in one sample sequenced in a study of T-cell reconstitution after alpha-beta-depleted transplantation in children. Unique molecular identifiers were used in preparing the TCRbeta library. TCRdb redid the calling of the PCR reads with MiXCR, one entry per CDR3 protein. The data show about 440,000 distinct CDR3 sequences, 43% seen once. The sequences come from PBMCs, collected before TCRalphabeta/CD19-depleted stem cell transplant. The receptors come from a girl aged 2 to 10 with aplastic anemia, due to receive a stem cell transplant.

This clonotype was seen repeatedly, ten times or more. The genes are TRBV4-1 and TRBJ2-7; D might be TRBD2 (6 bases). Per the germline V gene, CDR1 is MGHRA and CDR2 is YSYEKL. The CDR3 contains 14 residues. Trimming took off 0 bases at V and 1 base at J, with 7 bases between the two ends. CDR3 bases: TGCGCCAGCAGCCAAGAGGAGGGATCCTACGAGCAGTACTTC. Protein: CASSQEEGSYEQYF.

The chain employs TRBV2 and TRBJ2-3; D is perhaps TRBD1 or TRBD2 (5 bases each). V was pared by 7 bases and J by 0 bases, with 8 bases between. The germline V gene has CDR1 SNHLY and CDR2 FYNNEI. This CDR3 comprises 13 residues. Here the CDR3 reads CASNWDSTDTQYF. CDR3 DNA: TGTGCCAGCAATTGGGACAGCACAGATACGCAGTATTTT. The variable domain in full, completed from reference TRBV2 and TRBJ2-3, reads EPEVTQTPSHQVTQMGQEVILRCVPISNHLYFYWYRQILGQKVEFLVSFYNNEISEKSEIFDDQFSVERPDGSNFTLKIRSTKLEDSAMYFCASNWDSTDTQYFGPGTRLTVL.

The V and J genes are TRBV7-9 and TRBJ2-1; D is undetermined. The CDR3 covers 15 residues. Trimming pared 2 bases from V and 5 bases from J, leaving 13 bases between. CDR1 and CDR2 (germline): SEHNR, FQNEAQ (reference sequence). CDR3 sequence reads: CASSLIPPGDNEQFF. CDR3 DNA: TGTGCCAGCAGCTTAATCCCTCCCGGAGACAATGAGCAGTTCTTC.

This clonotype has a handful of counts. The chain couples TRBV20-1 to TRBJ1-5; possible D gene TRBD1, 5 bases. Trimming cost V 3 bases and J 4 bases, with 19 bases left between them. Germline CDR1 reads DFQATT; CDR2 reads SNEGSKA (reference sequence). The CDR3 is made up of 16 amino acids. CDR3 region: CSASPIAGRENQPQHF. In DNA, the CDR3 is TGCAGTGCTAGCCCTATTGCTGGCAGGGAAAATCAGCCCCAGCATTTT.

This sequence joins TRBV24-1 and TRBJ2-7; 10 bases are shared with TRBD1. The V and J ends lost 3 bases and 3 bases, in that order; junction bases with no gene match: 7. Germline loops: CDR1 KGHDR, CDR2 SFDVKD. The CDR3 is 16 residues long. The CDR3 DNA is TGTGCCACCAGTGATGACCGGGACAGGGGAATCTACGAGCAGTACTTC. Translated, it gives CATSDDRDRGIYEQYF.

The genes are TRBV10-3 and TRBJ2-1; 11 bases agree with TRBD1. Unmatched junction bases numbered 9, after V lost 10 bases and J lost 7 bases. Germline CDR1 and CDR2: ENHRY and SYGVKD. The CDR3 runs to 14 residues. In DNA form, the CDR3 reads TGTGCCACCCAGCGGGACAGGGGGTGGAATGAGCAGTTCTTC. Encoded protein: CATQRDRGWNEQFF.

The chain is built from TRBV5-6 and TRBJ2-4, with TRBD1 as a possible D gene (5 bases). CDR1 is SGHDT and CDR2 is YYEEEE in the germline V gene. The CDR3 length is 15 residues. V was trimmed by 0 bases and J by 3 bases, leaving 10 bases between them. The CDR3 loop reads CASSLEDNFKNIQYF. In DNA, the CDR3 is TGTGCCAGCAGCTTGGAGGACAATTTCAAAAACATTCAGTACTTC. Full variable domain (rest looked up from reference TRBV5-6 and TRBJ2-4): DAGVTQSPTHLIKTRGQQVTLRCSPKSGHDTVSWYQQALGQGPQFIFQYYEEEERQRGNFPDRFSGHQFPNYSSELNVNALLLGDSALYLCASSLEDNFKNIQYFGAGTRLSVL.

The chain joins TRBV7-3 to TRBJ2-1; 7 bases are a match to TRBD2. The germline gives CDR1 SGHTA, CDR2 FQGTGA. V was clipped by 1 base and J by 5 bases; unmatched bases: 17. This CDR3 comprises 19 residues. As DNA, the CDR3 is TGTGCCAGCAGCTTAAGGTTTATGGGCGGGGGAAAACCACACAATGAGCAGTTCTTC. It specifies CASSLRFMGGGKPHNEQFF.

This clonotype occurred many times. CDR3 sequence reads: CSARSGTSGTDTQYF. As DNA, the CDR3 is TGCAGTGCTCGCTCCGGGACTAGCGGCACAGATACGCAGTATTTT. The chain is built from TRBV20-1 and TRBJ2-3; 10 bases map to TRBD2. The junction had 6 bases not matched to a gene; V was cut back by 5 bases and J by 1 base. The CDR3 is 15 amino acids. The V gene's germline CDR1 is DFQATT and CDR2 SNEGSKA (reference sequence).

The chain is built from TRBV7-9 and TRBJ2-7; D might be TRBD1 or TRBD2, each matching 5 bases. The germline CDR1 and CDR2 sequences are SEHNR and FQNEAQ (reference sequence). The V end lost 8 bases, the J end lost 5 bases, and 19 bases lay between the germline ends. There are 14 residues in the CDR3. In DNA form, the CDR3 reads TGTGCCAGCGAACCCGGGACCTCGAACCACGAGCAGTACTTC. The encoded protein is CASEPGTSNHEQYF. Full variable domain (rest looked up from reference TRBV7-9 and TRBJ2-7): DTGVSQNPRHKITKRGQNVTFRCDPISEHNRLYWYRQTLGQGPEFLTYFQNEAQLEKSRLLSDRFSAERPKGSFSTLEIQRTEQGDSAMYLCASEPGTSNHEQYFGPGTRLTVT.

The chain recombines TRBV5-6 with TRBJ2-7; no definite D call. CDR1 is SGHDT and CDR2 is YYEEEE in the germline V gene. The V end was cut by 4 bases, the J end by 2 bases, with 22 bases between. The CDR3 loop spans 17 amino acids. DNA for the CDR3: TGTGCCAGCAGCGGAACCGGGTTGACCCTCCACCCCTACGAGCAGTACTTC. As protein: CASSGTGLTLHPYEQYF. Using reference TRBV5-6 and TRBJ2-7 for the parts outside the CDR3, the full variable domain is DAGVTQSPTHLIKTRGQQVTLRCSPKSGHDTVSWYQQALGQGPQFIFQYYEEEERQRGNFPDRFSGHQFPNYSSELNVNALLLGDSALYLCASSGTGLTLHPYEQYFGPGTRLTVT.

This sequence joins TRBV7-2 and TRBJ2-5, with D hard to call. The germline gives CDR1 SGHTA, CDR2 FQGNSA. V lost 1 base and J lost 5, with 11 bases in between. This CDR3 has 14 amino acids. The CDR3 spells CASSLGLARETQYF. DNA for the CDR3: TGTGCCAGCAGCTTAGGTCTCGCTCGGGAGACCCAGTACTTC.

This clonotype occurred a few times. The chain employs TRBV7-2 and TRBJ2-7, with TRBD2 identical over 11 bases. Germline V gene lookup returns CDR1 SGHTA and CDR2 FQGNSA. CDR3 length: 15 amino acids. V lost 5 bases, J lost 2 bases, and 5 bases stayed unmatched. CDR3 bases: TGTGCCAGCAGCCGCCTAGCGGGGGGCGCCTACGAGCAGTACTTC. Translation: CASSRLAGGAYEQYF.

The V call is TRBV12-3 or TRBV12-4, the J call TRBJ2-1, with 9 bases that match TRBD2. The junction had 2 bases not matched to a gene; V was cut back by 2 bases and J by 6 bases. This CDR3 comprises 14 residues. The DNA for the CDR3 is TGTGCCAGCAGTTTACAAGCGGGGGGCAATGAGCAGTTCTTC. Encoded protein: CASSLQAGGNEQFF.

V usage is TRBV20-1 and J usage is TRBJ1-5; the D is unclear. V was trimmed by 0 bases and J by 4 bases, leaving 7 bases between them. Germline CDR1 is DFQATT and CDR2 is SNEGSKA (reference sequence). The CDR3 sequence is 13 residues long. The CDR3 region has the DNA TGCAGTGCTAGAGAGGCTCTGAATCAGCCCCAGCATTTT. Translation gives CSAREALNQPQHF.

The V call is TRBV20-1, the J call TRBJ2-3; TRBD2 matches at 9 bases. In germline, CDR1 is DFQATT, CDR2 SNEGSKA (reference sequence). This CDR3 contains 13 residues. V dropped 6 bases and J dropped 9; count of bases not matched to a gene: 10. The CDR3 loop is CSALQAGGRTQYF. Written as DNA, the CDR3 is TGCAGTGCCCTGCAAGCGGGGGGCCGGACGCAGTATTTT.

The rearrangement uses TRBV30 and TRBJ2-5; 10 nucleotides line up with TRBD1. The CDR3 contains 15 residues. Germline V gene data show CDR1 as GTSNPN and CDR2 as SVGIG (reference sequence). After removal of 2 bases from V and 1 base from J, the junction contained 4 bases not matched to a gene. Here the CDR3 reads CAWSYGDRGQETQYF. Written as DNA, the CDR3 is TGTGCCTGGAGTTACGGGGACAGGGGCCAAGAGACCCAGTACTTC. The whole variable domain, filled in from reference TRBV30 and TRBJ2-5, reads SQTIHQWPATLVQPVGSPLSLECTVEGTSNPNLYWYRQAAGRGLQLLFYSVGIGQISSEVPQNLSASRPQDRQFILSSKKLLLSDSGFYLCAWSYGDRGQETQYFGPGTRLLVL.

As DNA, the CDR3 is TGTGCCAGCAGCGCAACAGGAAACACCGGGGAGCTGTTTTTT. It yields the protein CASSATGNTGELFF. The gene calls are TRBV9 and TRBJ2-2; D might be TRBD1 (5 bases). Germline CDR1 reads SGDLS; CDR2 reads YYNGEE. The CDR3 has 14 amino acids. Trimming took 3 bases from V and 2 from J, leaving 8 bases between them.

This clonotype was counted between two and nine times. The rearrangement joins TRBV12-5 to TRBJ2-3, with 8 nucleotides matching TRBD2. CDR1 is LGHNT, CDR2 FRNRAP, per germline. The CDR3 sequence is 16 residues long. The trim removed 0 bases at V and 4 bases at J, leaving 6 bases unmatched. As DNA, the CDR3 is TGTGCTAGTGGTTTGGTAGTTAGCGGGAAGCCAGATACGCAGTATTTT. Protein: CASGLVVSGKPDTQYF.

In this sample, this clonotype turned up a few times. The gene calls are TRBV24-1 and TRBJ2-2; D not resolved. V dropped 9 bases and J dropped 0 bases, with 10 bases sitting between them. The CDR3 loop spans 14 amino acids. CDR1 and CDR2 from the germline V gene are KGHDR and SFDVKD. The CDR3 nucleotides are TGTGCCACCGGGCCCCAGTCGAACACCGGGGAGCTGTTTTTT. Amino acids: CATGPQSNTGELFF.

The rearrangement joins TRBV6-5 to TRBJ1-4; TRBD1 might be the D (5 bases). The CDR3 is 16 amino acids. Germline V gene data show CDR1 as MNHEY and CDR2 as SVGAGI. V was cut by 0 bases and J by 7 bases, with 15 bases left in between. For the CDR3, the DNA is TGTGCCAGCAGTTACTCGAAGGGGTCGGGTGGTGAAAAACTGTTTTTT. Its translation: CASSYSKGSGGEKLFF.

This clonotype has just a few counts. The chain is built from TRBV20-1 and TRBJ2-1; 12 bases match TRBD2. This CDR3 is built from 15 residues. V lost 5 bases to trimming and J lost 10 bases; unmatched junction nucleotides: 12. Germline V gene lookup returns CDR1 DFQATT and CDR2 SNEGSKA (reference sequence). This chain's CDR3 is CSAPRLAGEVGEQFF. CDR3 DNA: TGCAGTGCTCCCAGACTAGCGGGAGAGGTTGGCGAGCAGTTCTTC.

This clonotype has only one observation. The chain joins TRBV5-1 to TRBJ2-3; TRBD1 agrees at 7 bases. The length of the CDR3 is 14 residues. In germline, CDR1 is SGHRS, CDR2 YFSETQ. Unmatched junction bases numbered 3, after V lost 5 bases and J lost 0 bases. The CDR3 here is CASRGTVSTDTQYF. CDR3 nucleotides: TGCGCCAGCAGGGGGACAGTGAGCACAGATACGCAGTATTTT.

Only a few counts were recorded for this clonotype. This chain uses TRBV6-1 with TRBJ1-2, with D maybe TRBD1 (5 bases). Trimming took off 4 bases at V and 8 bases at J, with 14 bases between the two ends. Germline V lookup: CDR1 MNHNS, CDR2 SASEGT. The CDR3 is 13 amino acids. The chain's CDR3 is CASSGGAARGYTF. DNA for the CDR3: TGTGCCAGCAGTGGTGGGGCAGCAAGGGGCTACACCTTC.

The V gene is TRBV20-1, the J gene TRBJ2-1, with 7 bases identical to TRBD2. V gave up 2 bases and J gave up 7 bases; unmatched junction bases: 11. The CDR3 consists of 15 residues. Germline CDR1 is DFQATT and CDR2 is SNEGSKA (reference sequence). CDR3 DNA: TGCAGTGCTAGATCGAGGACTAGAATGGGGAATGAGCAGTTCTTC. It codes for CSARSRTRMGNEQFF.

The chain recombines TRBV6-5 with TRBJ2-1; D ambiguous. The CDR3 loop spans 13 amino acids. Germline lookup yields CDR1 MNHEY and CDR2 SVGAGI. The V end was cut by 4 bases, the J end by 6 bases, with 10 bases between. Here the CDR3 reads CASSFTSVNEQFF. For the CDR3, the DNA is TGTGCCAGCAGTTTCACGTCGGTCAATGAGCAGTTCTTC.

This clonotype was recorded a few times. For the CDR3, the DNA is TGCAGCGTTGAGGACAGGTGGGGGGAGACCCAGTACTTC. Translated, it gives CSVEDRWGETQYF. The rearrangement links TRBV29-1 to TRBJ2-5; 7 bases map to TRBD1. Germline V gene lookup returns CDR1 SQVTM and CDR2 ANQGSEA. The length of the CDR3 is 13 residues. V lost 3 bases and J lost 5; bases outside the gene matches: 6.

This rearrangement joins TRBV10-1 to TRBJ2-1; unclear D gene. The CDR3 is 15 residues long. Germline CDR1 is WNHNN and CDR2 is SYGVQD (reference sequence). Trimming removed 6 bases from V and 4 bases from J, with 16 bases in between. CDR3 in amino acids: CASRVVATIYNEQFF. The DNA for the CDR3 is TGCGCCAGCAGAGTCGTAGCCACAATATACAATGAGCAGTTCTTC.

The chain carries TRBV20-1 and TRBJ2-7; D remains unclear. The CDR3 runs to 14 residues. Trimming cost V 5 bases and J 5 bases, with 19 bases left between them. Germline assignment: CDR1 DFQATT and CDR2 SNEGSKA (reference sequence). The CDR3 DNA sequence: TGCAGTGCTGACGGCGGAAGGGCCCCAGACGAGCAGTACTTC. Protein: CSADGGRAPDEQYF.

This clonotype was recorded a few times. CDR3 in amino acids: CASSLQGPFNQETQYF. The CDR3 DNA sequence: TGTGCCAGCAGTTTACAGGGACCTTTTAACCAAGAGACCCAGTACTTC. The chain has TRBV28 and TRBJ2-5; D tentatively fits TRBD1 or TRBD2 (5 bases each). Germline CDR1 reads MDHEN; CDR2 reads SYDVKM. CDR3 size: 16 residues. Trimming removed 2 bases from V and 0 bases from J, with 13 bases in between. Using reference TRBV28 and TRBJ2-5 for the parts outside the CDR3, the full variable domain is DVKVTQSSRYLVKRTGEKVFLECVQDMDHENMFWYRQDPGLGLRLIYFSYDVKMKEKGDIPEGYSVSREKKERFSLILESASTNQTSMYLCASSLQGPFNQETQYFGPGTRLLVL.

This clonotype appeared a few times. CDR3 protein: CASSQDKGGQTGQPQHF. The CDR3 DNA is TGCGCCAGCAGCCAAGATAAAGGGGGACAGACGGGGCAGCCCCAGCATTTT. The chain is built from TRBV4-1 and TRBJ1-5; 7 nucleotides align to TRBD1. The CDR3 has 17 residues. V shed 0 bases, J shed 7 bases, and the junction held 12 bases outside the gene matches. The germline V gene encodes CDR1 MGHRA and CDR2 YSYEKL.